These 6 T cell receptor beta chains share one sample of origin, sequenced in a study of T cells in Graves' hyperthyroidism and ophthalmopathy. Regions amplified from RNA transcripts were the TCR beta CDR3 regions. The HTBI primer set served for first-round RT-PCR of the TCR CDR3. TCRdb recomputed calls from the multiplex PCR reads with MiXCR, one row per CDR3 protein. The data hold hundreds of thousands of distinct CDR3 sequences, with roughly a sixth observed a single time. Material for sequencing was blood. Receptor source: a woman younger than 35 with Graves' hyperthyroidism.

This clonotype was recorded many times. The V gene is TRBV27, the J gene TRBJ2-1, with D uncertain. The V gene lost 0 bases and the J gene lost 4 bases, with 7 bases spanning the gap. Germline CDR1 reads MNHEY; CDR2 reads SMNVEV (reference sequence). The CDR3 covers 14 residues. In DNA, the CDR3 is TGTGCCAGCAGTTTATCCAGGTCATACAATGAGCAGTTCTTC. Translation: CASSLSRSYNEQFF.

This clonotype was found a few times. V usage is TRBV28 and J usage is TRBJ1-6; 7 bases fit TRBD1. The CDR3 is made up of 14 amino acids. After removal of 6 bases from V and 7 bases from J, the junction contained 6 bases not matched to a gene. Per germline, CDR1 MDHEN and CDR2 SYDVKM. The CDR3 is CASSRGGANSPLHF. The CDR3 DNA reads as TGTGCCAGCAGCCGAGGGGGCGCAAATTCACCCCTCCACTTT.

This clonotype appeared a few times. The CDR3 region is CASSLGGGGNYEQYF. Written as DNA, the CDR3 is TGTGCCAGCAGCCTTGGTGGGGGAGGAAACTACGAGCAGTACTTC. The V gene is TRBV9, the J gene TRBJ2-7; possible D gene TRBD2, 6 bases. The V end lost 4 bases, the J end lost 3 bases, and 17 bases lay between the germline ends. The CDR3 has 15 amino acids. Germline-derived CDR1 and CDR2 are SGDLS and YYNGEE.

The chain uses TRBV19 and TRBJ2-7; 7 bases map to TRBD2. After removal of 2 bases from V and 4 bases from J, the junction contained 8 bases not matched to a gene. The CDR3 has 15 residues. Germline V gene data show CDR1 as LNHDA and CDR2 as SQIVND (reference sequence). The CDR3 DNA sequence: TGTGCCAGTAGTATATCCGGGGGGACGATTTACGAGCAGTACTTC. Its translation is CASSISGGTIYEQYF.

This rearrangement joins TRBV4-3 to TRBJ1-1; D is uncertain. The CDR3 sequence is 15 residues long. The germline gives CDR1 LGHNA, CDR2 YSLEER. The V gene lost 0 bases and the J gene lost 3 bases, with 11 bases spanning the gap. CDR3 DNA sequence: TGCGCCAGCAGCCAAGATAACTTACCTGACACTGAAGCTTTCTTT. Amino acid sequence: CASSQDNLPDTEAFF.

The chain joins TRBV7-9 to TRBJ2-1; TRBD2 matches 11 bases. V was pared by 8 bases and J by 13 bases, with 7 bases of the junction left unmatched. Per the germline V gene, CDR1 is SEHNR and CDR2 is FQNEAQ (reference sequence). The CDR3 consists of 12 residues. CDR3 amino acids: CASGSGRADQFF. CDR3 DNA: TGTGCCAGCGGTAGCGGGAGGGCGGATCAGTTCTTC.